This T cell receptor beta chain comes out of a study of T cell repertoires in cytomegalovirus infection. The wider study: Public TCR beta signatures marked donors with CMV infection and the matching HLA.

TCRdb used MiXCR to reprocess the reads, holding one entry per CDR3 protein. The sample shows more than 150,000 distinct CDR3 sequences, roughly a sixth of them seen only once. Regarding the study as a whole: HLA-C-restricted CMV-specific TCR beta clonotypes were dominant in the ex vivo response. Carriers of CMV and the relevant HLA type were discriminated by public TCR beta frequency.

V lost 4 bases and J 3 bases, leaving 15 bases between the germline ends. Germline CDR1 MDHEN, CDR2 SYDVKM. The CDR3 spans 15 residues. This clonotype has just a few counts. Antigen specificity is unknown. The TCR was taken from a human donor in good health (CMV status not recorded). Some clones in this sample may be carry-over from other donors' samples. The chain links TRBV28 to TRBJ1-1, with D hard to call. The specimen was CD8+ T cells from PBMCs. DNA for the CDR3: TGTGCCAGCAGTTCTACGCCCAACCGTTACACTGAAGCTTTCTTT. Protein: CASSSTPNRYTEAFF.